This T cell receptor beta chain comes out of a study of a mutant IDH1 vaccine in newly diagnosed glioma. Study information: With temozolomide cycles, or 4-6 weeks after radiotherapy alone, vaccination was started. Antecedent treatment encompassed radiotherapy, temozolomide, or their combination; the majority received both. Study-level results: Patients showed vaccine-induced immune responses at a rate of around 93%.

Comment on this clone: Its antigen is as yet unknown.

Time point meaning: week 47, end of study. Topical imiquimod was applied with each vaccine dose, which held 300 ug of mutant IDH1 20-mer peptide. Every donor had a new WHO grade 3 or 4 astrocytoma that was IDH1-mutant, with loss of nuclear ATRX. TCRdb's copy holds only in-frame clones and misses some; the assay was immunoSEQ multiplex PCR. The data show 31,000 or so clones, 80% to 85% seen once. The clonotype comes from a young man with glioma. Sequencing used PBMCs, obtained from a glioma patient whose treatment included an IDH1 peptide vaccine.

In nucleotides, the CDR3 is TGTGCCAGCAGCTCGGGACAGGGGAATTCACCCCTCCACTTT. It is translated as CASSSGQGNSPLHF. This chain uses TRBV9 with TRBJ1-6; 10 bases agree with TRBD1. The CDR3 is 14 residues long. Per the germline V gene, CDR1 is SGDLS and CDR2 is YYNGEE. The V segment lost 4 bases and the J segment 7 bases; nucleotides outside the gene matches: 2.